This TCR beta chain was found in a study of blood T cell repertoires in COVID-19. Study-wide context: The United States, Italy and Spain provided the acute and convalescent COVID-19 samples.

Seattle participants joined during active infection and were tracked over time. Per the study methods: Amplified reference gene primers provided the basis for estimating nucleated cell counts. The protocol was immunoSEQ multiplex PCR, while the TCRdb copy is restricted to in-frame clones and leaves out a portion. V, J and clone size are taken as reported in that table, and D and trimming were inferred from the DNA itself. Of about 130,000 clones listed, about four fifths are singletons. Germline values: CDR1 PRHDT, CDR2 FYEKMQ (reference sequence). The V gene lost 5 bases and the J gene lost 3 bases, with 14 bases spanning the gap. The CDR3 contains 15 residues.

Sequenced input: peripheral blood. V is TRBV13 and J is TRBJ2-1; tentative D call: TRBD1 (5 bases). The clonotype was recovered from a man aged 30-40 years with COVID-19, enrolled during active disease. The CDR3 loop reads CASSPGARVYNEQFF. CDR3 bases: TGTGCCAGCAGCCCTGGGGCCAGGGTCTACAATGAGCAGTTCTTC.